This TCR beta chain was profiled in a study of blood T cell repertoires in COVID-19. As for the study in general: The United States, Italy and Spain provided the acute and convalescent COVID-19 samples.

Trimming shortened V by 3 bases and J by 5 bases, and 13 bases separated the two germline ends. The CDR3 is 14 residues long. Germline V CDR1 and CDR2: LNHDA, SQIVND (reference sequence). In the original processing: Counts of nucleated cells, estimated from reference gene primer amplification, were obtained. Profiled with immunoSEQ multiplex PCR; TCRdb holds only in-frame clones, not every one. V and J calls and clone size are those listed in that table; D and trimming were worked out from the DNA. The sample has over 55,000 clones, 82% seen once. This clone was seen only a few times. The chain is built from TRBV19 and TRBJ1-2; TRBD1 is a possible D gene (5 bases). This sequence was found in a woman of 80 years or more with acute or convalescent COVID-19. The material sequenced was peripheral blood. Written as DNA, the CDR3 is TGTGCCAGTAGTATTCAGGGAAGCGTTTATGGCTACACCTTC. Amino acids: CASSIQGSVYGYTF.